This entry is about one T cell receptor beta chain. The data were taken from a study of blood T cell repertoires in COVID-19. For the study at large: The analysed material was cDNA or gDNA that came from T cells, B-cell-depleted T cells, or PBMCs.

The CDR3 sequence is 16 residues long. Trimming pared 2 bases from V and 3 bases from J, leaving 14 bases between. Germline CDR1 and CDR2: MNHEY and SVGEGT. Sequencing was performed with immunoSEQ multiplex PCR; in TCRdb, only in-frame clones are kept and a portion is missing. Of over 200,000 clones listed, 65% to 90% are singletons. The source of this sequence is a man in his fifties or sixties with COVID-19, enrolled during active disease. The sample consisted of peripheral blood. The V and J genes are TRBV6-2 or TRBV6-3 and TRBJ1-5, with D unresolved. The CDR3 loop is CASSYLDPATNQPQHF. CDR3 in DNA: TGTGCCAGCAGTTACCTAGACCCAGCCACCAATCAGCCCCAGCATTTT.